This T cell receptor beta chain was captured in a study of vaccination effects on CD4 cells after COVID-19 (dated by TCRdb to between 2021 and 2024). For the wider study: After vaccination, three convalescent patients were sampled at an early time point (day +14) and at a late time point (day +241, +227 and +161, respectively). Across the study, the median time from the second dose to post-vaccine sampling was 72 days (range 14 to 241). SARS-CoV-2 spike-specific CD4+ TCR repertoires from before and after mRNA vaccination were compared in COVID-19 convalescent patients and in infection-naive vaccine recipients. The full study included 9 to 10 COVID-19 convalescent patients and a handful of SARS-CoV-2-naive healthy vaccine recipients. Cultures from other donors in the study were sequenced using the Oncomine TCR Beta short-read assay on an Illumina iSeq 100. Broader findings and caveats from the paper: The study was limited by a small number of convalescent patients and lacked early post-infection timepoints. At late post-vaccination timepoints, both infection-induced and vaccine-induced clones showed marked clonal contraction, consistent with waning T cell responses. For convalescent patients, new clones induced by the vaccine made up most of the post-vaccine spike-reactive repertoire, and these new clones were largely distinct from the clones induced by infection.

A word on this clone: The antigen it recognizes is unknown. Per-base qualities were not stored, and no clone one base away is much larger.

Library creation used the immunoSEQ multiplex PCR assay. DNA from the cultured, isolated CD4+ T cells was subjected to TCR beta CDR3 sequencing. Per the original workflow: The analysis removed non-productive TCR sequences, trimmed reads to the CDR3 region, and retained only CDR3s that were 7 or more amino acids long. Antigen-specific clonotypes were identified using the MANAFEST web app by comparison of expansion in peptide wells against reference cultures. For clones to be considered positive, expansion at FDR<0.05 versus reference and all other wells, an odds ratio above 5, and a frequency above 0.1% in two replicate wells were required. A clonotype was called cross-reactive if it was significantly expanded both in SARS-CoV-2 spike wells and in at least one common cold coronavirus spike condition. CDR3 similarity was assessed by Levenshtein distance with the stringdist R package, and unrooted trees were built with ape in R 3.6.1. This is the immuneACCESS table as TCRdb keeps it, with only in-frame sequences that have V and J called. A part of the clones is gone; compared with another copy, unresolved V genes explain less than half, and the rest is unexplained. The V and J calls and clone size come from that table; D and trimming were worked out from the DNA. Here the sample has 13,000 to 15,000 clones; around three quarters occur a single time. The top ten constitute less than 35% of the sample.

Including the terminal cysteine and phenylalanine, the CDR3 comprises 17 residues. The retained sequence is limited to the CDR3, 51 bases, with the frame set at the first base. V was cut back by 4 bases and J by 7 bases, leaving a gap of 26 bases between them. Per the germline V gene, SGHRS is the CDR1 and YFSETQ is the CDR2. In the ViraFEST assay, PBMC were stimulated with viral peptide pools, and antigen-specific CD4+ T cell clonotypes were then identified by expansion using TCR sequencing. After less than 13 days of culture, CD4+ T cells were isolated with the EasySep CD4+ T cell isolation kit. PCR-confirmed SARS-CoV-2 infection had occurred in convalescent patients between March and December 2020, before the Alpha, Beta and Delta variants emerged in the United States. Two doses of either the BNT162b2 or the mRNA-1273 mRNA SARS-CoV-2 vaccine were administered to participants. Over 1.5 million PBMC per well were cultured with approximately 10 ug/ml peptides in IMDM containing 5% human AB serum, about 9 IU/ml IL-2 and gentamicin. Half of the culture medium was replaced with fresh IL-2-containing medium on days 3 and 7. Unless noted otherwise, every peptide stimulation condition was grown in triplicate wells. PBMC were separated from whole blood using Ficoll-Paque Plus gradient centrifugation and were then either cryopreserved at -140C or used fresh. The overlapping peptide pools covered the spike proteins of SARS-CoV-2 as well as those of the common cold coronaviruses HCoV-NL63, HCoV-OC43 and HCoV-229E. The QIAamp micro DNA kit was used to extract genomic DNA from the cultured CD4+ T cells.

The TCR sequence derives from a human donor who had a prior SARS-CoV-2 infection. The V and J genes are TRBV5-1 and TRBJ1-2, and the D gene may be TRBD1, 6 bases matching. This specimen consisted of CD4+ T cells from PBMCs cultured with HCoV-NL63 spike peptides, obtained after COVID-19 vaccination. Interpreted using the paper, the cell subset or site label stands for: HCoV-NL63 spike overlapping peptide pool stimulation. The CDR3 protein: CASSPSKGGTGDGGYTF. The sequenced DNA: TGCGCCAGCAGCCCGAGCAAGGGGGGCACGGGGGACGGTGGCTACACCTTC.